These T cell receptor beta chains were read from a single sample in a study of control samples from healthy donors and cancer patients. The assay was immunoSEQ multiplex PCR, and TCRdb's table has in-frame clones only and misses some. This sample has roughly 120,000 clones, with around 92% found just once. The sequencing input was blood. Receptor source: a man between 45 and 60 years old in good health. The conserved cysteine and the conserved F or W are not part of the CDR3 here. Each record gives: V gene, J gene, CDR3 protein.

TRBV2,TRBJ2-7,ASNQGSEQY
TRBV7-8,TRBJ1-1,ASSFRQGSEAF
TRBV2,TRBJ2-7,ASGREQY
TRBV2,TRBJ1-5,ASSETQGISQPQH
TRBV27,TRBJ1-6,ASRWGRERSPLH
TRBV6-5,TRBJ1-2,ASRNDGYYGYT
TRBV7-9,TRBJ2-7,ASSLDGRLQY
TRBV11-2,TRBJ1-6,ASSLDPNSPLH
TRBV4-1,TRBJ1-2,ASSRETGNYGYT
TRBV5-6,TRBJ2-7,ASSLDPLKDEQY
TRBV7-8,TRBJ2-7,ASSLGGRGSVEQY
TRBV12-3/TRBV12-4,TRBJ1-3,ASTLESGNTIY
TRBV7-2,TRBJ1-6,ASSLEGAYNSPLH
TRBV21-1,TRBJ2-3,ASSNARRLLTDTQY
TRBV27,TRBJ1-4,ASWTGQDEKLF
TRBV2,TRBJ2-2,ASFGTANTGELF
TRBV18,TRBJ1-1,ASSPEGAVNTEAF
TRBV2,TRBJ1-2,ASRWDGHSAEDGYT
TRBV6-1,TRBJ1-4,ASSEGQGSEKLF
TRBV11-2,TRBJ2-1,ASTIGLAGGNEQF